This TCR beta chain derives from a study of blood T cell repertoires in COVID-19. Study-wide background: Material from acute and convalescent COVID-19 was sourced from the United States, Italy and Spain. The cDNA or gDNA used as material had been derived from T cells, B-cell-depleted T cells, or PBMCs.

Sequenced by immunoSEQ multiplex PCR; TCRdb stores in-frame clones only, minus some. In the table there are over 300,000 clones, roughly 89% of which are singletons. The CDR3 covers 14 residues. The V segment lost 5 bases and the J segment 6 bases; nucleotides outside the gene matches: 5. The germline V gene encodes CDR1 PRHDT and CDR2 FYEKMQ (reference sequence). The chain joins TRBV13 to TRBJ2-3; TRBD2 matches at 10 bases. Sample: peripheral blood. The receptor comes from a man aged 18 to 30 with active or convalescent COVID-19. This CDR3 is CASSPLAGVDTQYF. The CDR3 coding sequence is TGTGCCAGCAGCCCTCTAGCGGGAGTGGATACGCAGTATTTT.